This section outlines one T cell receptor (beta chain) sequence together with its context. Its antigen remains unknown. Trimming stripped 6 bases from V and 4 bases from J, with 15 bases between. Germline loops: CDR1 SNHLY, CDR2 FYNNEI. The CDR3 runs 14 residues. These data originate in a study of cytomegalovirus exposure and HLA in healthy donors. This PCR relied on a set of 60 Vbeta primers and 13 Jbeta primers. Measured with immunoSEQ multiplex PCR; TCRdb has only the in-frame clones, and not every one. The table lists approximately 100,000 clones, about 70% of them singletons. General study points: V- and J-gene trimming of TCR beta was linked (in a later analysis) to a missense DCLRE1C variant. Common viral pathogens were later found to be apparently linked to several of the most significant clusters. Reportedly, TCR beta sequences accurately predicted HLA-A and HLA-B alleles in most subjects. Analysis performed later showed TCR beta chains linked to HLA being more clonally expanded than equally common others.

This TCR derives from a boy younger than 18 in good health and CMV-seronegative. Sequencing input: PBMCs. J is TRBJ1-2 and V is TRBV2; D unresolved. The CDR3: CASSLVVVTYGYTF. The CDR3 DNA reads TGTGCCAGCAGCCTAGTCGTGGTTACCTATGGCTACACCTTC.